The source of this TCR beta chain is a study of blood T cell repertoires in COVID-19. In the study overall: COVID-19 samples from acute and convalescent phases originated in the United States, Italy and Spain. Sources were T cells, B-cell-depleted T cells, or PBMCs; the material itself was cDNA or gDNA.

A few counts support this clone. The CDR3 has 14 residues. Germline loops: CDR1 KGHSH, CDR2 LQKENI. Trimming took 6 bases from V and 0 from J, leaving 11 bases between them. The authors' processing: From reference gene primer amplification, estimates of nucleated cell counts were derived. Assay: immunoSEQ multiplex PCR; the TCRdb copy retains only in-frame clones and omits some. V and J calls plus clone size are reproduced from that table; the DNA served to infer D and trimming. The table has 200,000 to 250,000 clones, around 84% seen once. The origin of this receptor is a man aged 35-49 years with acute or convalescent COVID-19. This chain connects TRBV18 to TRBJ1-2; D not certain. The specimen was peripheral blood. CDR3 region: CASSQVVANYGYTF. CDR3 DNA sequence: TGTGCCAGCTCCCAAGTGGTAGCTAACTATGGCTACACCTTC. Looking up the rest from reference TRBV18 and TRBJ1-2 gives the full variable domain: NAGVMQNPRHLVRRRGQEARLRCSPMKGHSHVYWYRQLPEEGLKFMVYLQKENIIDESGMPKERFSAEFPKEGPSILRIQQVVRGDSAAYFCASSQVVANYGYTFGSGTRLTVV.